This T cell receptor (beta chain) was sequenced in a study of CD8+ T cells in alopecia areata. Reverse transcription of extracted RNA yielded cDNA, which provided the sequencing template. Only in-frame clones appear in the TCRdb table, and some are missing; sequencing was by immunoSEQ multiplex PCR. The sample yields about 220,000 clones, about 58% seen once. Described treatment: oral pan-JAK inhibitor, 5-10 mg twice daily. Germline V gene data show CDR1 as SGHRS and CDR2 as YFSETQ. The germline V and J ends were trimmed by 0 bases and 2 bases, with 6 bases remaining between them. The CDR3 is 15 residues long.

The sequence was obtained from a human donor with alopecia areata. Sequenced here: CD4+ T cells sorted from blood, sampled at week 4, from a patient treated with tofacitinib. The V gene is TRBV5-1, the J gene TRBJ2-6; no clear D. CDR3 sequence reads: CASSLEATGANVLTF. In DNA form, the CDR3 reads TGCGCCAGCAGCTTGGAGGCTACTGGGGCCAACGTCCTGACTTTC.